One sample yielded the 18 T cell receptor beta chains listed below, sequenced in a study of blood T cell repertoires in COVID-19 (dated by TCRdb to the early 2020s). Library preparation was by the immunoSEQ multiplex PCR assay. Not all clones reach the TCRdb copy of this immuneACCESS table, which keeps in-frame sequences only. Checked studies attribute under half of the gap to unresolved V genes and leave the rest unexplained. In this sample the table shows about 300,000 clones, more than 75% of which occur a single time. The leading ten clones occupy about 1.2% of the sample. Material: peripheral blood. The receptors here all came from a man aged 65 to 79 with acute or convalescent COVID-19.

The rearrangement links TRBV6-5 to TRBJ1-4; D might be TRBD1 (5 bases). Germline assignment: CDR1 MNHEY and CDR2 SVGAGI. V dropped 4 bases and J dropped 8 bases, with 14 bases sitting between them. The CDR3 contains 14 residues. The CDR3 DNA reads TGTGCCAGCAGTTTGGGGGGGGGAAGGGAAAAACTGTTTTTT. The encoded protein is CASSLGGGREKLFF.

This clone appeared a few times. V usage is TRBV15 and J usage is TRBJ1-5, with TRBD1 identical over 9 bases. Germline lookup yields CDR1 LNHNV and CDR2 YYDKDF (reference sequence). This CDR3 is built from 17 residues. V gave up 4 bases and J gave up 0 bases; unmatched junction bases: 7. The CDR3 loop reads CATSTDRGRYSNQPQHF. The DNA for the CDR3 is TGTGCCACCAGCACGGACAGGGGCAGATATAGCAATCAGCCCCAGCATTTT.

The genes are TRBV7-2 and TRBJ1-5; 8 bases agree with TRBD1. This CDR3 region has 17 residues. Germline V gene lookup returns CDR1 SGHTA and CDR2 FQGNSA. V was clipped by 5 bases and J by 0 bases; unmatched bases: 9. The CDR3 DNA follows: TGTGCCAGCAGCCCTGGGACAGGTCCTTATAGCAATCAGCCCCAGCATTTT. Translating it yields CASSPGTGPYSNQPQHF.

This clone was seen just once. The V gene is TRBV6-5, the J gene TRBJ1-2; a weak D match, TRBD1 (6 bases). The CDR3 spans 15 residues. The ends were cut back, 5 bases at V and 2 bases at J, with 15 bases in the middle. The V gene's germline CDR1 is MNHEY and CDR2 SVGAGI. CDR3: CASSHPEGGNYGYTF. The CDR3 nucleotides read TGTGCCAGCAGTCATCCTGAGGGGGGGAACTATGGCTACACCTTC.

This chain joins TRBV7-2 and TRBJ1-3, with D possibly being TRBD1 (5 bases). V lost 10 bases and J 2 bases, leaving 12 bases between the germline ends. The CDR3 spans 13 residues. In germline, CDR1 is SGHTA, CDR2 FQGNSA. The CDR3 nucleotides are TGTGCCATCGTCCGGGGGGCTGGAAACACCATATATTTT. Protein: CAIVRGAGNTIYF.

This chain connects TRBV24-1 to TRBJ2-1; 10 nucleotides match TRBD1. The germline CDR1 and CDR2 sequences are KGHDR and SFDVKD. The ends lost 3 bases at V and 6 bases at J; junction bases unmatched: 7. The length of the CDR3 is 16 residues. Here the CDR3 reads CATSDLGGQGINEQFF. DNA for the CDR3: TGTGCCACCAGTGATCTAGGGGGACAGGGGATCAATGAGCAGTTCTTC.

This chain uses TRBV2 with TRBJ2-4; TRBD1 aligns across 8 bases. This CDR3 region has 13 residues. J was trimmed by 15 bases and V by 6 bases; bases with no gene match: 13. Germline CDR1 reads SNHLY; CDR2 reads FYNNEI. The CDR3 spells CASSRVQGAIGYF. For the CDR3, the DNA is TGTGCCAGCAGCCGAGTTCAGGGGGCGATTGGGTACTTC.

The genes are TRBV23-1 and TRBJ1-1; TRBD1 is a possible D gene (5 bases). TRBV23-1 is reported as an ORF; its role is uncertain. The CDR3 consists of 18 residues. Trimming cost V 6 bases and J 5 bases, with 28 bases left between them. As DNA, the CDR3 is TGCGCCAGCAGGCCAAGAGAACGCCCGTGGGGGGATTTGACTGAAGCTTTCTTT. It specifies CASRPRERPWGDLTEAFF.

The V gene is TRBV11-3, the J gene TRBJ2-1; the D gene is possibly TRBD1 (5 bases). The CDR3 extends over 13 amino acids. With 5 bases removed from V and 12 bases from J, the gap between germline ends came to 17 bases. The V gene's germline CDR1 is SGHNT and CDR2 YENEEA. CDR3 nucleotides: TGTGCCAGCAGCCAAGGGGAAAAAGGGCTGCAGTTCTTC. It specifies CASSQGEKGLQFF. The variable domain in full, with the rest retrieved from reference TRBV11-3 and TRBJ2-1, is EAGVVQSPRYKIIEKKQPVAFWCNPISGHNTLYWYLQNLGQGPELLIRYENEEAVDDSQLPKDRFSAERLKGVDSTLKIQPAELGDSAVYLCASSQGEKGLQFFGPGTRLTVL.

The chain combines TRBV2 with TRBJ1-6, with TRBD1 matching 8 bases. Germline V gives CDR1 SNHLY, CDR2 FYNNEI. V was pared by 4 bases and J by 6 bases, with 2 bases of the junction left unmatched. There are 14 residues in the CDR3. CDR3 DNA sequence: TGTGCCAGCAGTGCGGGGACAGGTAATTCACCCCTCCACTTT. As protein: CASSAGTGNSPLHF.

In DNA form, the CDR3 reads TGTGCCAGCAGCTTTGGCGGGACAGGGGGCAATGGCTACACCTTC. Protein: CASSFGGTGGNGYTF. The rearrangement links TRBV7-2 to TRBJ1-2; the match to TRBD1 covers 12 bases. Germline V gives CDR1 SGHTA, CDR2 FQGNSA. V shed 3 bases and J 6 bases; nucleotides not matched to a gene: 5. This CDR3 comprises 15 residues.

The chain carries TRBV2 and TRBJ2-5, with D perhaps TRBD2 (5 bases). The CDR3 consists of 13 residues. Trimming removed 6 bases at V and 2 bases at J, with 10 bases between. Looked up from germline, CDR1 is SNHLY and CDR2 is FYNNEI. Written as DNA, the CDR3 is TGTGCCAGCAGCCGTGGGGAGCAAGAGACCCAGTACTTC. It translates to CASSRGEQETQYF.

The chain joins TRBV10-3 to TRBJ2-7, with 7 bases lining up with TRBD1. CDR1 and CDR2 (germline): ENHRY, SYGVKD. The CDR3 is made up of 17 amino acids. J gave up 1 base and V 1 base, and 10 bases lay outside the gene matches. CDR3 sequence reads: CAISEFLRQGRSYEQYF. In DNA, the CDR3 is TGTGCCATCAGTGAGTTTCTTCGACAGGGACGATCCTACGAGCAGTACTTC.

The rearrangement uses TRBV5-1 and TRBJ2-5, with 10 nucleotides matching TRBD2. Germline values: CDR1 SGHRS, CDR2 YFSETQ. This CDR3 has 17 amino acids. J was trimmed by 4 bases and V by 2 bases; bases with no gene match: 11. The CDR3 sequence: CASSLLLASGSAETQYF. CDR3 DNA sequence: TGCGCCAGCAGCTTACTCCTGGCTAGCGGGAGTGCAGAGACCCAGTACTTC.

This CDR3 is CASRHDRGPTPLHF. The CDR3 DNA sequence: TGTGCCAGCAGACACGACAGGGGGCCGACACCCCTCCACTTT. This sequence joins TRBV7-9 and TRBJ1-6; TRBD1 agrees at 10 bases. CDR1 and CDR2 from the germline V gene are SEHNR and FQNEAQ (reference sequence). With V trimmed by 6 bases and J by 11 bases, 7 bases remained unmatched. This CDR3 is built from 14 residues.

The genes are TRBV24-1 and TRBJ2-7, with D hard to call. V was cut by 3 bases and J by 1 base, with 9 bases left in between. Germline CDR1 is KGHDR and CDR2 is SFDVKD. This CDR3 contains 14 residues. This CDR3 is CATSDPRSSYEQYF. CDR3 DNA: TGTGCCACCAGTGATCCCCGGTCATCCTACGAGCAGTACTTC.

V gene TRBV28 combines with J gene TRBJ1-4; the D is unclear. CDR1 is MDHEN and CDR2 is SYDVKM in the germline V gene. This CDR3 is built from 15 residues. Trimming removed 5 bases at V and 8 bases at J, with 18 bases between. Here the CDR3 reads CASSLPGIIGEKLFF. CDR3 DNA: TGTGCCAGCAGTCTCCCCGGGATTATAGGGGAAAAACTGTTTTTT.

This chain joins TRBV19 and TRBJ1-1; 7 nucleotides align to TRBD1. V was pared by 5 bases and J by 4 bases, with 7 bases of the junction left unmatched. From germline, CDR1 is LNHDA and CDR2 SQIVND (reference sequence). The CDR3 is 14 residues long. CDR3 residues: CASSRQGGGTEAFF. The DNA of the CDR3 is TGTGCCAGTAGTCGGCAGGGGGGTGGCACTGAAGCTTTCTTT.